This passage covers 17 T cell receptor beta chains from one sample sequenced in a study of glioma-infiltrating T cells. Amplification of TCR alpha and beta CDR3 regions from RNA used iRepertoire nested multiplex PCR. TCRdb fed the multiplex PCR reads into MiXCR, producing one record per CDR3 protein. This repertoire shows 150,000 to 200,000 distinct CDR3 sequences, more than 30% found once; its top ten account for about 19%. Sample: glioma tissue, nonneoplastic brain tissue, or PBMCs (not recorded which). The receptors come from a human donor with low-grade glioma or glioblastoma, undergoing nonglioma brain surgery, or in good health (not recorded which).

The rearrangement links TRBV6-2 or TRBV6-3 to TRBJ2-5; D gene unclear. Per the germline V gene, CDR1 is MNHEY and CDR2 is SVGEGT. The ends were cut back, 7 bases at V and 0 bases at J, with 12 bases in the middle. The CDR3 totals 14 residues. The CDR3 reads CASNAGGYQETQYF. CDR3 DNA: TGTGCCAGCAACGCAGGTGGATACCAAGAGACCCAGTACTTC.

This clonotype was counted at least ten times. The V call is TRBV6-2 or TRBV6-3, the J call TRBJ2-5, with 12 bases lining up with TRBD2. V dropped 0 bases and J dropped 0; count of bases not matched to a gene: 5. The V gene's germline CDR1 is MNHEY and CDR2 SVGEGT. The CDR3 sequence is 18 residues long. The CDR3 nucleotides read TGTGCCAGCAGTTACTCTTCCCGGACTAGCGGGAACCAAGAGACCCAGTACTTC. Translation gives CASSYSSRTSGNQETQYF.

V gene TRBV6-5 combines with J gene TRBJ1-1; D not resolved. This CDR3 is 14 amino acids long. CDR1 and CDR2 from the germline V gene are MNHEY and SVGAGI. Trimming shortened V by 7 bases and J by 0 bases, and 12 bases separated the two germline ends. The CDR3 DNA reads TGTGCCAGCACCATGGATAGGATGAACACTGAAGCTTTCTTT. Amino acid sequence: CASTMDRMNTEAFF.

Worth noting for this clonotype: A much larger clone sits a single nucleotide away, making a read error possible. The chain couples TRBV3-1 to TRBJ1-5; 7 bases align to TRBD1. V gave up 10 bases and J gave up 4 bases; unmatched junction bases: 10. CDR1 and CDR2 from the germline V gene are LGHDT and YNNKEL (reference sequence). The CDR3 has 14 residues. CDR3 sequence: CAIILQGGNQPQHF. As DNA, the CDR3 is TGTGCCATCATTCTCCAGGGGGGGAATCAGCCCCAGCATTTT. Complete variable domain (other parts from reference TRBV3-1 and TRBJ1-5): DTAVSQTPKYLVTQMGNDKSIKCEQNLGHDTMYWYKQDSKKFLKIMFSYNNKELIINETVPNRFSPKSPDKAHLNLHINSLELGDSAVYFCAIILQGGNQPQHFGDGTRLSIL.

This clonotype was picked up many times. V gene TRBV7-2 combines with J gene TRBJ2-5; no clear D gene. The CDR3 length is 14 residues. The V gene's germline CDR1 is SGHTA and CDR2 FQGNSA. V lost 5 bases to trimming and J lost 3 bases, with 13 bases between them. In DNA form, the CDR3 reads TGTGCCAGCAGCCCCCGGGTTTCCAAAGAGACCCAGTACTTC. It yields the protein CASSPRVSKETQYF.

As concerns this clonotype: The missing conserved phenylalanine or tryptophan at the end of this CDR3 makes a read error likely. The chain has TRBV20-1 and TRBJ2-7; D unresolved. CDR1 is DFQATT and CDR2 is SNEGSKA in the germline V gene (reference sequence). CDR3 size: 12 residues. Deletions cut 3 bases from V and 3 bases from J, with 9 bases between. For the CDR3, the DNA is TGCAGTGCTAGGCAGTGGGACTACGAGCAGTACTTA. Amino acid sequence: CSARQWDYEQYL.

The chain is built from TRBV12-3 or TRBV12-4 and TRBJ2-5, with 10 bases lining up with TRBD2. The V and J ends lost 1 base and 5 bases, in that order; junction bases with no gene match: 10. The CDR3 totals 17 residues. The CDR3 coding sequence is TGTGCCAGCAGTTTAGAGGCCCTAGCGGGAGATCTGGAGACCCAGTACTTC. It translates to CASSLEALAGDLETQYF.

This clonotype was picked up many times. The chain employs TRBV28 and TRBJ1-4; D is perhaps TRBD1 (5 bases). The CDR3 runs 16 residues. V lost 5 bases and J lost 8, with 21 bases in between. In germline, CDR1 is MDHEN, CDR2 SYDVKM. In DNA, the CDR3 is TGTGCCAGCAGTCCATCCGGGGGACGTTTAAGAGAAAAACTGTTTTTT. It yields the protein CASSPSGGRLREKLFF.

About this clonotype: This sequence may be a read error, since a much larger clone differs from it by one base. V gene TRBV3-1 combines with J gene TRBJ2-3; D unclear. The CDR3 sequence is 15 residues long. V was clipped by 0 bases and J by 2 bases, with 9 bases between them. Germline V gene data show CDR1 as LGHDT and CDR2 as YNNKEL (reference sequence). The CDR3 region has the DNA TGTGCCAGCAGCCAAGACTGTCTAGACACAGATACGCAGTATTTT. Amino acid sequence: CASSQDCLDTDTQYF.

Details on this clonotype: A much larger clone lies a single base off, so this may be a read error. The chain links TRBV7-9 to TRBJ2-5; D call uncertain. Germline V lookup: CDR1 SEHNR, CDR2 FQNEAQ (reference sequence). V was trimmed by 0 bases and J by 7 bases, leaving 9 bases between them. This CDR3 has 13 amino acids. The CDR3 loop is CASSLADSSTQYF. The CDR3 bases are TGTGCCAGCAGCTTAGCCGATTCGTCGACCCAGTACTTC.

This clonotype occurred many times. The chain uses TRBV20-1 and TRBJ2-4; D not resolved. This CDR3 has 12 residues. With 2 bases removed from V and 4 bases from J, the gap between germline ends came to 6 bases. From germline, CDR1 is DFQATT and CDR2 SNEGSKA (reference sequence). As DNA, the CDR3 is TGCAGTGCTAGAACCCAGAAAAACATTCAGTACTTC. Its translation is CSARTQKNIQYF.

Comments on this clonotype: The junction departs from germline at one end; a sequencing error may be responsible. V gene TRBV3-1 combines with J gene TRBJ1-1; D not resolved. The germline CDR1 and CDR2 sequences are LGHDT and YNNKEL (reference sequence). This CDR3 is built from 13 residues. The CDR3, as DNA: TGTGCCAGCAGCAAAAGCGCCGGGCCTGAAGATTTCTTT. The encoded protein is CASSKSAGPEDFF. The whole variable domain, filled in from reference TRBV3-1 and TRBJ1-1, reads DTAVSQTPKYLVTQMGNDKSIKCEQNLGHDTMYWYKQDSKKFLKIMFSYNNKELIINETVPNRFSPKSPDKAHLNLHINSLELGDSAVYFCASSKSAGPEDFFGQGTRLTVV.

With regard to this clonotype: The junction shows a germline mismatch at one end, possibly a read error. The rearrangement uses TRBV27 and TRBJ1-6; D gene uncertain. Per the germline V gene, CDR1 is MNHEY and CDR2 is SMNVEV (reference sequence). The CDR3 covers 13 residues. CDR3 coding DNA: TGTGCCAGCAGTTTATCACAGAATTCAACCCTCTACTTT. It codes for CASSLSQNSTLYF.

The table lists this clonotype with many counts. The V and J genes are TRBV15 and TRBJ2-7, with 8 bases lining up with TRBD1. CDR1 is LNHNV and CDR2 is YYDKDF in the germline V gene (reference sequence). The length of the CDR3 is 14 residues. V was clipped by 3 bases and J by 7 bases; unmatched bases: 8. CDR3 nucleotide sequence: TGTGCCACCAGCAGGGACAGGGTGCTACGGGAGCAGTACTTC. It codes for CATSRDRVLREQYF.

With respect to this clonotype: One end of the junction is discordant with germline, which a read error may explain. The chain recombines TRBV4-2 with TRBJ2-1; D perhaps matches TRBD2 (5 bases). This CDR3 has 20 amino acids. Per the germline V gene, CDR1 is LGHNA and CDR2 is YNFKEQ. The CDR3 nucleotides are TGTGCCAGCAGCCAAGATACGTCCGGTACACCAGGTGGAGGATACAATGAGCGGTTCTTC. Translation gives CASSQDTSGTPGGGYNERFF.

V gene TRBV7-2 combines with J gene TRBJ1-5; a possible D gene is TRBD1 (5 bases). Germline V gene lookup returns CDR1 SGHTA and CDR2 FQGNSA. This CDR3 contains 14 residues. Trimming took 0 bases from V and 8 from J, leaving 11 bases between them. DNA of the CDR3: TGTGCCAGCAGCTTAGCCAGGGTCGAAAAGCCCCAGCATTTT. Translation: CASSLARVEKPQHF.

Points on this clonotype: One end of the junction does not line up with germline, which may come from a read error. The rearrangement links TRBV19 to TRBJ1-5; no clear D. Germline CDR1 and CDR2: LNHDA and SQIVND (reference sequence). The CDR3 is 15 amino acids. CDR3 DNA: TGTGCCAGTAGTATAATGGGGTATAGCAATAAGCCCCAGCATTTT. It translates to CASSIMGYSNKPQHF.